The entry below describes one T cell receptor (beta chain). What it binds is not known. These data come from a study of graft-versus-host responses after intestinal transplantation. Study-wide context: Anti-thymocyte globulin was used for induction in all recipients, who then took tacrolimus and steroids for roughly 3 years.

Assay used: immunoSEQ multiplex PCR; TCRdb lists only in-frame clones, some missing. In the table there are about 41,000 clones, 85% to 95% of which are singletons. V lost 2 bases and J 5 bases, leaving 12 bases between the germline ends. From germline, CDR1 is GTSNPN and CDR2 SVGIG (reference sequence). CDR3 length equals 13 residues. Here the sequenced sample was unstimulated CD8+ T cells sorted from spleen or lymph node cells, taken before transplant. V gene TRBV30 combines with J gene TRBJ2-5; D is ambiguous. The sequence was collected from a human donor who was the organ donor for an intestinal transplant. This CDR3 reads CAWSIGRGETQYF. The CDR3 bases are TGTGCCTGGAGTATCGGGCGAGGTGAGACCCAGTACTTC.